These 14 T cell receptor beta chains were all obtained from the same sample, sequenced in a study of CD8 T cells in ankylosing spondylitis. Study-level points and caveats: A TCR beta motif of about eight highly homologous variants appeared characteristic of ankylosing spondylitis blood.

No antigen has been identified for these receptors. TCRdb processed the 5' RACE reads anew with MiXCR; each CDR3 protein has one entry. The table shows approximately 500,000 distinct CDR3 sequences, with 12% occurring only once. The sample taken for sequencing was blood, either unsorted or a sorted T cell fraction (not recorded which). These receptor sequences come from a male donor with ankylosing spondylitis.

This clonotype was detected ten times or more. The CDR3 bases are TGCAGCGTGATAGGAGGGACAGGGGGTTCCACCGGGGAGCTGTTTTTT. This encodes CSVIGGTGGSTGELFF. The chain joins TRBV29-1 to TRBJ2-2, with 11 positions matching TRBD1. V gave up 6 bases and J gave up 4 bases; unmatched junction bases: 10. Germline lookup yields CDR1 SQVTM and CDR2 ANQGSEA. The CDR3 spans 16 residues.

This clonotype was detected only a few times. This sequence joins TRBV6-1 and TRBJ2-1, with 7 bases that match TRBD2. Per the germline V gene, CDR1 is MNHNS and CDR2 is SASEGT. This CDR3 has 14 residues. V was pared by 6 bases and J by 6 bases, with 8 bases of the junction left unmatched. The CDR3 nucleotides are TGTGCCAGCAGGCGGACTAGTTTCGGCAATGAGCAGTTCTTC. Protein: CASRRTSFGNEQFF.

There are many counts of this clonotype. The rearrangement links TRBV6-1 to TRBJ2-3, with no clear D. Per the germline V gene, CDR1 is MNHNS and CDR2 is SASEGT. V shed 1 base and J shed 0 bases, with 5 bases lying between them. CDR3 size: 14 residues. CDR3 region: CASSEGLSTDTQYF. In DNA, the CDR3 is TGTGCCAGCAGTGAAGGACTGAGCACAGATACGCAGTATTTT.

This clonotype was detected ten times or more. The chain is built from TRBV6-2 or TRBV6-3 and TRBJ1-5; TRBD1 matches at 8 bases. The CDR3 is made up of 14 amino acids. Germline lookup yields CDR1 MNHEY and CDR2 SVGEGT. Trimming took 2 bases from V and 7 from J; bases not matched to a gene: 4. DNA of the CDR3: TGTGCCAGCAGTTACGCAGGGGGCGGACAGCCCCAGCATTTT. Amino acids: CASSYAGGGQPQHF.

This clonotype was detected a few times. CDR3 nucleotide sequence: TGTGCCAGCAGCCTTGAGAGGGACGAGCAGTACTTC. Amino acids: CASSLERDEQYF. The genes are TRBV7-8 and TRBJ2-7, with a weak D call TRBD2 (5 bases). CDR1 is SGHVS and CDR2 is FQNEAQ in the germline V gene. V was trimmed by 5 bases and J by 5 bases, leaving 10 bases between them. This CDR3 has 12 residues.

The chain recombines TRBV29-1 with TRBJ1-1, with D possibly matching TRBD1 (5 bases). V lost 2 bases and J 1 base, leaving 11 bases between the germline ends. The CDR3 extends over 14 amino acids. Germline V gene lookup returns CDR1 SQVTM and CDR2 ANQGSEA. CDR3 in amino acids: CSVERGAANTEAFF. The CDR3, as DNA: TGCAGCGTTGAACGGGGCGCGGCGAACACTGAAGCTTTCTTT.

This clonotype has ten or more counts. V usage is TRBV7-9 and J usage is TRBJ2-1; D may be TRBD2 (6 bases). The CDR3 covers 17 residues. Germline CDR1 is SEHNR and CDR2 is FQNEAQ (reference sequence). V was trimmed by 4 bases and J by 2 bases, leaving 18 bases between them. DNA for the CDR3: TGTGCCAGCAGCTGGGTCGGGGCTAGCGAGACCTACAATGAGCAGTTCTTC. Protein product: CASSWVGASETYNEQFF.

The chain couples TRBV12-3 or TRBV12-4 to TRBJ2-1; tentative D call: TRBD2 (6 bases). The CDR3 runs 15 residues. The V and J ends lost 6 bases and 0 bases respectively, with 12 bases between them. The DNA for the CDR3 is TGTGCCAGCAGATCCGGGAGCCCCTCCTACAATGAGCAGTTCTTC. Its protein is CASRSGSPSYNEQFF.

This clonotype was picked up a small number of times. The CDR3 DNA follows: TGTGCCAGCAGCTTGGGGGGACCGAACTCTGGGGCCAACGTCCTGACTTTC. It yields the protein CASSLGGPNSGANVLTF. The chain joins TRBV5-5 to TRBJ2-6; the D call may be TRBD1 or TRBD2 (5 bases each). Germline V gene sequence: CDR1 SGHKS, CDR2 YYEKEE (reference sequence). V lost 0 bases and J 0 bases, leaving 10 bases between the germline ends. The CDR3 contains 17 residues.

This clonotype was seen a few times. The chain combines TRBV9 with TRBJ2-1, with TRBD2 identical over 8 bases. Germline CDR1 SGDLS, CDR2 YYNGEE. The CDR3 has 14 amino acids. V was pared by 3 bases and J by 9 bases, with 8 bases of the junction left unmatched. The CDR3 loop reads CASSAGTRLGEQFF. CDR3 sequence (DNA): TGTGCCAGCAGCGCCGGGACTAGGTTGGGTGAGCAGTTCTTC.

This clonotype occurred a few times. The CDR3 region is CASSFGNRGHYYYEQYF. CDR3 nucleotide sequence: TGTGCCAGCAGTTTCGGCAACAGGGGCCACTACTACTACGAGCAGTACTTC. The gene calls are TRBV27 and TRBJ2-7; TRBD1 matches at 7 bases. The CDR3 is made up of 17 amino acids. The junction had 14 bases not matched to a gene; V was cut back by 3 bases and J by 3 bases. Germline CDR1 and CDR2: MNHEY and SMNVEV (reference sequence).

This chain connects TRBV5-6 to TRBJ1-2, with D hard to call. Trimming stripped 1 base from V and 8 bases from J, with 9 bases between. The CDR3 is 12 residues long. The germline V gene encodes CDR1 SGHDT and CDR2 YYEEEE. This CDR3 reads CASSLSGWGYTF. As DNA, the CDR3 is TGTGCCAGCAGCTTGTCCGGTTGGGGCTACACCTTC.

This clonotype showed up just a few times. The V gene is TRBV3-1, the J gene TRBJ1-1; the D is unclear. Per germline, CDR1 LGHDT and CDR2 YNNKEL (reference sequence). The CDR3 is 13 residues long. V dropped 4 bases and J dropped 11 bases, with 17 bases sitting between them. The CDR3 region is CASSLSSDGGAFF. The DNA for the CDR3 is TGTGCCAGCAGCCTCTCCTCGGACGGAGGGGCTTTCTTT. The whole variable domain, filled in from reference TRBV3-1 and TRBJ1-1, reads DTAVSQTPKYLVTQMGNDKSIKCEQNLGHDTMYWYKQDSKKFLKIMFSYNNKELIINETVPNRFSPKSPDKAHLNLHINSLELGDSAVYFCASSLSSDGGAFFGQGTRLTVV.

V and J are TRBV20-1 and TRBJ1-3; D ambiguous. The germline V and J ends were trimmed by 3 bases and 3 bases, with 6 bases remaining between them. Germline V gives CDR1 DFQATT, CDR2 SNEGSKA (reference sequence). This CDR3 has 12 amino acids. The CDR3 is CSASRGGNTIYF. The CDR3 coding sequence is TGCAGTGCTAGTAGAGGTGGAAACACCATATATTTT.